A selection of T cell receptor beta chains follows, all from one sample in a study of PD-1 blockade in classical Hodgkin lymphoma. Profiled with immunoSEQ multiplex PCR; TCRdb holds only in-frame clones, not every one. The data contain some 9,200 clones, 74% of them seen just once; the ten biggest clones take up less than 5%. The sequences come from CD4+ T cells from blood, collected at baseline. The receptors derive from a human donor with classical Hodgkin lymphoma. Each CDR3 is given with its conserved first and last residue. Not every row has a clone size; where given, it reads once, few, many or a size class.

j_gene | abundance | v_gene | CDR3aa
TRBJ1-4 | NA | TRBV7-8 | CASSPELDEKLFF
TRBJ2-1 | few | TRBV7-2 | CASSYDVSSYNEQFF
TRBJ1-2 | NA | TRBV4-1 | CASSQSGLGVWGYTF
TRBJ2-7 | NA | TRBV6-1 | CASIQSGSSYEQYF
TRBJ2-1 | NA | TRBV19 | CASKGFSSYNEQFF
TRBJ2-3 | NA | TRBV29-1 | CSVGGDTDTQYF
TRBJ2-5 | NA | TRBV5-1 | CASSQGLAGVSQYF
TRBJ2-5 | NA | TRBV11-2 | CASSFRREETQYF
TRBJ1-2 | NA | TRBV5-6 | CASSRTGAGGYTF
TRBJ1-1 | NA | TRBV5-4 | CASSIQGFSEAFF
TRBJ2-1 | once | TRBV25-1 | CASSGLAEYNEQFF
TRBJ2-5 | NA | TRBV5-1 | CASGIDRGETQYF
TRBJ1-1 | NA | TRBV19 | CASRSTEAFF
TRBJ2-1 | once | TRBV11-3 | CASSFGGLARNEQFF
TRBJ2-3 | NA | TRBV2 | CASSEGWASTDTQYF
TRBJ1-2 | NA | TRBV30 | CAWSVLPGGYDGYTF
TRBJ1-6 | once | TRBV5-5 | CASSPGQGADSPLHF
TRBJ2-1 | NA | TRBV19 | CASSGPRTQPGNEQFF
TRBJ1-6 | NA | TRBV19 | CASSKQRTSGDSPLHF
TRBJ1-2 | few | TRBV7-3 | CASSLTGTTNYGYTF
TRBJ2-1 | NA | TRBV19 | CASSNEGGPWNEQFF
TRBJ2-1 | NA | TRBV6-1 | CASRTDLYRDEQFF
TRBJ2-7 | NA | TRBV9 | CASSVGVGEQYF
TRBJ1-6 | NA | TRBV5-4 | CASSQGQQDSPLHF
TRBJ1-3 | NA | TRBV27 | CASSPRAGSGNTIYF
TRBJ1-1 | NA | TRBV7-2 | CASSLGGDPNTEAFF
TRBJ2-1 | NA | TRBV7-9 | CASSHQGRGQGTYNEQFF
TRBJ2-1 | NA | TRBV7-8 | CASSRLAGGNEQFF
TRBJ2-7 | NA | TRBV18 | CASSLDRGTYEQYF
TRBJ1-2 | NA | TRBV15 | CATSRDRHYGYTF
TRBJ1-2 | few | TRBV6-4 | CASSARQGEGYTF
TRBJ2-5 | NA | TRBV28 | CASGVLWAETQYF
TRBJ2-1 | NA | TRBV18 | CASSPPVTSDQANEQFF
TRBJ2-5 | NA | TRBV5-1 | CASRLAETQYF
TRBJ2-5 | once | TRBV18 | CASSPGLAGVRETQYF
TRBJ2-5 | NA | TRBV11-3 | CASSPNGQGSWGTQYF
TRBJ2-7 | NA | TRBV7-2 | CASSERTGGMLEQYF
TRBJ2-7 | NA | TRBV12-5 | CASAPPGRGQVTYEQYF
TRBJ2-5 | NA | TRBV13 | CASSLGGRAGETQYF
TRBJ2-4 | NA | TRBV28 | CASKHIIAKNIQYF
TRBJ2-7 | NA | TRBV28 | CASWSLLAGGLYEQYF
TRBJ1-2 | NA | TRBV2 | CASTRGDGYTF
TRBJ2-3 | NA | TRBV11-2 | CASSFGLGTDTQYF
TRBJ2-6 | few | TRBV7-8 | CASTENAGAGANVLTF
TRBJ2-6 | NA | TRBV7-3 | CASSPGPLGRANVLTF